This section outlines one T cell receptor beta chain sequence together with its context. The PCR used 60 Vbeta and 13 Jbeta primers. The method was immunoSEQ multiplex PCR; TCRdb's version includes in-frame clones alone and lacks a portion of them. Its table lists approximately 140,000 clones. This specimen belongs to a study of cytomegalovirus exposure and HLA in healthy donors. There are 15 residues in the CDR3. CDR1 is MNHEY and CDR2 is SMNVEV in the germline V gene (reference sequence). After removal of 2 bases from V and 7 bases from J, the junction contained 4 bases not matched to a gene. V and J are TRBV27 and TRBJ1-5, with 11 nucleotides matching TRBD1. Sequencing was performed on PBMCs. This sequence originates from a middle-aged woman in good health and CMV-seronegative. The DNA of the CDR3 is TGTGCCAGCAGTTTAGGACAGGGGGCCAAACAGCCCCAGCATTTT. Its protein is CASSLGQGAKQPQHF.